Listed below are T cell receptor beta chains from one sample, sequenced in a study of CD8 T cells in ankylosing spondylitis. TCRdb recomputed calls from the 5' RACE reads with MiXCR, one row per CDR3 protein. The table has around 250,000 distinct CDR3 sequences, around 10% seen once. The specimen sequenced was blood, either unsorted or a sorted T cell fraction (not recorded which). The receptors were sampled from a male donor with ankylosing spondylitis or in good health (not recorded which). Both conserved end residues are part of each CDR3.

v_gene,j_gene,CDR3aa
TRBV11-2,TRBJ1-5,CASSLGDRGSPYQPQHF
TRBV2,TRBJ1-1,CASGQRNTEAFF
TRBV7-8,TRBJ2-7,CASSYQLAGGRPKSYEQYF
TRBV18,TRBJ2-1,CASSPQLGRLVYNEQFF
TRBV20-1,TRBJ2-6,CSASSGANVLTF
TRBV4-1,TRBJ2-1,CASSPPGGRVTRNEQFF
TRBV2,TRBJ2-7,CASSVTHYLGEQYF
TRBV7-9,TRBJ2-7,CASSLVSGLASYEQYF
TRBV15,TRBJ1-3,CATSLASGNTIYF
TRBV5-1,TRBJ1-1,CASSLAPDNTEAFF
TRBV20-1,TRBJ1-2,CSAWDREDYGYTF
TRBV20-1,TRBJ2-5,CSVTSEATQETQYF
TRBV2,TRBJ1-5,CASRVTLGNQPQHF
TRBV5-1,TRBJ2-5,CASSLRQGQETQYF
TRBV18,TRBJ1-3,CASSTGHPLGNTIYF
TRBV5-6,TRBJ1-4,CASSTLGRGNEKLFF
TRBV5-6,TRBJ2-2,CASSLVWKTGTGELFF
TRBV9,TRBJ2-1,CASSVRDLIYNEQFF
TRBV29-1,TRBJ1-5,CSVEDGTGGNQPQHF
TRBV20-1,TRBJ1-5,CSAKEPRSPQHF
TRBV11-2,TRBJ2-3,CASSLDQLRGGSTDTQYF
TRBV5-1,TRBJ2-1,CASSTRPSSYNEQFF
TRBV28,TRBJ2-7,CASRGRGLSYEQYF
TRBV20-1,TRBJ2-5,CSARVLTLGETQYF
TRBV24-1,TRBJ2-1,CATSDLWGPNEQFF
TRBV5-1,TRBJ1-4,CASSPGQANEKLFF
TRBV10-3,TRBJ2-1,CAISDQLAGKQFF
TRBV12-3/TRBV12-4,TRBJ1-1,CASSSNPSWTEAFF
TRBV20-1,TRBJ2-7,CSAVDRLDTVSYEQYF
TRBV5-1,TRBJ2-2,CASSPSRSTTSNTGELFF
TRBV13,TRBJ2-1,CASSYLAGKAEEQFF